These 17 T cell receptor beta chains originate from one sample sequenced in a study of early stage breast cancer tumors (dated by TCRdb to the late 2010s). Receptor libraries were prepared by the immunoSEQ multiplex PCR assay. In its TCRdb copy, this immuneACCESS table keeps in-frame sequences only and misses some clones. Where compared with another copy, unresolved V genes explain less than half of these, and the others have no known cause. The sample yields 50,000 to 65,000 clones; 75% to 95% were counted once. The ten largest clones capture about 5% of the sample. Input material: blood. The receptors stem from a person between 65 and 79 years old with breast cancer.

This clone was seen a few times. This chain links TRBV2 with TRBJ1-5; 8 bases align to TRBD1. Trimming cost V 4 bases and J 0 bases; bases outside gene matches: 5. CDR3 length: 16 residues. Germline V CDR1 and CDR2: SNHLY, FYNNEI. The CDR3 loop reads CASSAPGGNSNQPQHF. DNA of the CDR3: TGTGCCAGCAGTGCCCCAGGGGGCAATAGCAATCAGCCCCAGCATTTT.

This clone was counted only a few times. V is TRBV4-3 and J is TRBJ1-6; 8 bases line up with TRBD1. The germline gives CDR1 LGHNA, CDR2 YSLEER. V shed 1 base and J 5 bases; nucleotides not matched to a gene: 1. The CDR3 extends over 15 amino acids. CDR3 protein: CASSQADRDNSPLHF. The CDR3 DNA sequence: TGCGCCAGCAGCCAAGCGGACAGGGATAATTCACCCCTCCACTTT.

The V and J genes are TRBV7-2 and TRBJ2-7; TRBD2 agrees at 15 bases. Germline V CDR1 and CDR2: SGHTA, FQGNSA. CDR3 length: 15 residues. With 5 bases clipped from V and 4 bases from J, the junction kept 3 bases outside the gene matches. The CDR3 DNA is TGTGCCAGCAGCATAGGACTAGCGGGAGGGTACGAGCAGTACTTC. It translates to CASSIGLAGGYEQYF.

This chain links TRBV6-5 with TRBJ2-3; possibly TRBD2 for D (6 bases). CDR1 and CDR2 from the germline V gene are MNHEY and SVGAGI. V was cut by 8 bases and J by 2 bases, with 17 bases left in between. This CDR3 contains 15 residues. The CDR3 sequence is CASGKPGLPTDTQYF. The CDR3 DNA reads TGTGCCAGCGGAAAGCCGGGACTCCCCACAGATACGCAGTATTTT.

This chain's CDR3 is CASSYSSIKGTYEQYF. CDR3 bases: TGTGCCAGCAGTTACTCGAGCATTAAGGGGACCTACGAGCAGTACTTC. The chain recombines TRBV6-5 with TRBJ2-7, with a tentative D call TRBD1 (5 bases). CDR3 length equals 16 residues. Per germline, CDR1 MNHEY and CDR2 SVGAGI. Trimming cost V 0 bases and J 2 bases, with 14 bases left between them.

The chain links TRBV6-5 to TRBJ1-1; possibly TRBD1 for D (6 bases). The germline V gene encodes CDR1 MNHEY and CDR2 SVGAGI. The CDR3 is made up of 16 amino acids. The germline V and J ends were trimmed by 0 bases and 5 bases, with 16 bases remaining between them. This CDR3 reads CASSYSAGAGGTEAFF. The CDR3 DNA reads TGTGCCAGCAGTTACTCAGCAGGGGCGGGGGGGACTGAAGCTTTCTTT.

J is TRBJ1-4 and V is TRBV27, with 10 bases that match TRBD1. CDR3 length: 18 residues. Germline values: CDR1 MNHEY, CDR2 SMNVEV (reference sequence). Unmatched junction bases numbered 14, after V lost 3 bases and J lost 7 bases. CDR3 in DNA: TGTGCCAGCAGTTTCACAGCCGGGACAGGGGCCCATCGTGAAAAACTGTTTTTT. Translated: CASSFTAGTGAHREKLFF.

This clone appeared once. The chain employs TRBV7-2 and TRBJ2-7, with 8 bases identical to TRBD1. V lost 1 base, J lost 3 bases, and 2 bases stayed unmatched. The CDR3 totals 14 residues. Germline V gene data show CDR1 as SGHTA and CDR2 as FQGNSA. CDR3 loop: CASSLGQGFYEQYF. DNA of the CDR3: TGTGCCAGCAGCTTAGGACAGGGGTTCTACGAGCAGTACTTC.

The J gene is TRBJ1-2, the V gene TRBV20-1; D is uncertain. The V and J ends lost 1 base and 7 bases respectively, with 7 bases between them. Per the germline V gene, CDR1 is DFQATT and CDR2 is SNEGSKA (reference sequence). The CDR3 loop spans 11 amino acids. CDR3 bases: TGCAGTGCTAGAGGGTACGGTGGCTACACCTTC. Its protein product is CSARGYGGYTF.

V gene TRBV29-1 combines with J gene TRBJ2-3; 7 nucleotides align to TRBD1. V was clipped by 6 bases and J by 6 bases; unmatched bases: 12. Looked up from germline, CDR1 is SQVTM and CDR2 is ANQGSEA. The CDR3 is 14 amino acids. The CDR3 coding sequence is TGCAGCGTAGGCTGGGACAGCCCCCAGGATACGCAGTATTTT. Residues: CSVGWDSPQDTQYF.

V is TRBV6-5 and J is TRBJ2-7; 7 nucleotides agree with TRBD2. V lost 2 bases and J lost 4; bases outside the gene matches: 8. The germline CDR1 and CDR2 sequences are MNHEY and SVGAGI. The CDR3 runs to 15 residues. CDR3 region: CASSYRGGESYEQYF. In DNA form, the CDR3 reads TGTGCCAGCAGTTACCGGGGAGGGGAGTCGTACGAGCAGTACTTC.

This rearrangement joins TRBV6-4 to TRBJ1-2, with D perhaps matching TRBD1 (5 bases). Germline-derived CDR1 and CDR2 are MRHNA and SNTAGT. V gave up 5 bases and J gave up 8 bases, with 12 bases separating them. The CDR3 runs 12 residues. The CDR3 loop is CASSKSGAGYTF. The CDR3 DNA reads as TGTGCCAGCAGTAAGAGTGGGGCCGGCTACACCTTC.

The V call is TRBV5-1, the J call TRBJ2-2; TRBD1 matches 8 bases. From germline, CDR1 is SGHRS and CDR2 YFSETQ. CDR3 length: 18 amino acids. After removal of 4 bases from V and 4 bases from J, the junction contained 15 bases not matched to a gene. CDR3 residues: CASSTPEGQGSGTGELFF. The CDR3 region has the DNA TGCGCCAGCAGCACCCCGGAAGGACAGGGTTCTGGCACCGGGGAGCTGTTTTTT.

V gene TRBV25-1 combines with J gene TRBJ2-2; D might be TRBD2 (6 bases). Germline CDR1 is MGHDK and CDR2 is SYGVNS. The CDR3 spans 14 residues. V lost 6 bases, J lost 6 bases, and 14 bases lay in between. In DNA, the CDR3 is TGTGCCAGCAGCCCCGTGGGGGGTGCCGGGGAGCTGTTTTTT. Amino acids: CASSPVGGAGELFF.

The V gene is TRBV5-4, the J gene TRBJ1-1; D not resolved. This CDR3 has 14 amino acids. In germline, CDR1 is SGHNT, CDR2 YYREEE (reference sequence). V was pared by 4 bases and J by 0 bases, with 10 bases between. For the CDR3, the DNA is TGTGCCAGCAGCAACCGGGATATGAACACTGAAGCTTTCTTT. This translates into CASSNRDMNTEAFF. Looking up the rest from reference TRBV5-4 and TRBJ1-1 gives the full variable domain: ETGVTQSPTHLIKTRGQQVTLRCSSQSGHNTVSWYQQALGQGPQFIFQYYREEENGRGNFPPRFSGLQFPNYSSELNVNALELDDSALYLCASSNRDMNTEAFFGQGTRLTVV.

V and J are TRBV18 and TRBJ1-2; TRBD1 might be the D (6 bases). V lost 0 bases and J 4 bases, leaving 15 bases between the germline ends. CDR3 length: 16 residues. Germline CDR1 reads KGHSH; CDR2 reads LQKENI. The CDR3 bases are TGTGCCAGCTCACCACCCACAGGGCTAACCTTCTATGGCTACACCTTC. Translated, it gives CASSPPTGLTFYGYTF.

The chain joins TRBV7-2 to TRBJ1-1; D call uncertain. Germline V CDR1 and CDR2: SGHTA, FQGNSA. This CDR3 spans 14 amino acids. Trimming took 5 bases from V and 1 from J, leaving 11 bases between them. The CDR3 here is CASSLSSGNTEAFF. The CDR3 DNA follows: TGTGCCAGCAGCCTTAGCTCGGGGAACACTGAAGCTTTCTTT.